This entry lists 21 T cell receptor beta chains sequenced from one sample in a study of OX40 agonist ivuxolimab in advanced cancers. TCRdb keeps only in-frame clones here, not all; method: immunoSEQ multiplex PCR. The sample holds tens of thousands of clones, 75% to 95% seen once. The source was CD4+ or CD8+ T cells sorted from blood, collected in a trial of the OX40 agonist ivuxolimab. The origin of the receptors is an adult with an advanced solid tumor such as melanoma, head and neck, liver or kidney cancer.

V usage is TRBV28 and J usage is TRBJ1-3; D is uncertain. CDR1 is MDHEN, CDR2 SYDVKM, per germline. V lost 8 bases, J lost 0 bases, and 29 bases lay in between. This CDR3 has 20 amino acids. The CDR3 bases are TGTGCCAGCCCCCAACTCCCCCCATCCGGCGTAACCCTCTCTGGAAACACCATATATTTT. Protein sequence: CASPQLPPSGVTLSGNTIYF.

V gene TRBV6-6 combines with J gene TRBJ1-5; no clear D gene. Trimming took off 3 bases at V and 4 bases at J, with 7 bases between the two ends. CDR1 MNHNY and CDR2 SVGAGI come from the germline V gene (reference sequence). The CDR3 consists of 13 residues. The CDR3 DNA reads TGTGCCAGCAGTTATGAAAGAAATCAGCCCCAGCATTTT. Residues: CASSYERNQPQHF.

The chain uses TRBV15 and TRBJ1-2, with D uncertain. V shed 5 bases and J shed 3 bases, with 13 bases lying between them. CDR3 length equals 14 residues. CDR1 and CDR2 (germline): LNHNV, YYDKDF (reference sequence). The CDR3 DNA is TGTGCCACCAGCCGCCCGGCTGTTGACTATGGCTACACCTTC. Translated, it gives CATSRPAVDYGYTF. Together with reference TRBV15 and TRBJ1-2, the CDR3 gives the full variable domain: DAMVIQNPRYQVTQFGKPVTLSCSQTLNHNVMYWYQQKSSQAPKLLFHYYDKDFNNEADTPDNFQSRRPNTSFCFLDIRSPGLGDTAMYLCATSRPAVDYGYTFGSGTRLTVV.

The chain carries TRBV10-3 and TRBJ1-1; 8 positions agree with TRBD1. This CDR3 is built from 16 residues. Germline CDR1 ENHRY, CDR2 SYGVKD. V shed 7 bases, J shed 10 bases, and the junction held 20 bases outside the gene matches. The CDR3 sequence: CAITGDRRSKATPAFF. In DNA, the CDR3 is TGTGCCATCACTGGGGACAGGCGAAGTAAAGCCACGCCAGCTTTCTTT.

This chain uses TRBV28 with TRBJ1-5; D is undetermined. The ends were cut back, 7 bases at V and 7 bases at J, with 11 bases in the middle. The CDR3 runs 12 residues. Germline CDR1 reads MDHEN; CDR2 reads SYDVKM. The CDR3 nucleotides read TGTGCCAGCACCCCCGGTGGACAGCCCCAGCATTTT. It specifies CASTPGGQPQHF.

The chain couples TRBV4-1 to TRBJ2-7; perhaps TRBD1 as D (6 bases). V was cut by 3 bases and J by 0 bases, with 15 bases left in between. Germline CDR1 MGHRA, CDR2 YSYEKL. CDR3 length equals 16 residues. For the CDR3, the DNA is TGCGCCAGCAGCCAGGAAGACAGGCCTAGCTCCTACGAGCAGTACTTC. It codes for CASSQEDRPSSYEQYF.

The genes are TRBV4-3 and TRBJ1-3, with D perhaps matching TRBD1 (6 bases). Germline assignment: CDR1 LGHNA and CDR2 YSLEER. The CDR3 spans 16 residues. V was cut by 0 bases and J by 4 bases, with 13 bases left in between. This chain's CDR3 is CASSQDVQQGGNTIYF. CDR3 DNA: TGCGCCAGCAGCCAAGATGTTCAACAGGGAGGAAACACCATATATTTT.

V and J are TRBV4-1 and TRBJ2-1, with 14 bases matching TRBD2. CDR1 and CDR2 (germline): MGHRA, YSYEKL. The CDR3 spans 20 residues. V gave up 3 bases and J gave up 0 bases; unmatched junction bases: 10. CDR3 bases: TGCGCCAGCAGCCATCGGACTAGCGGGAGGTTACCTAGCTCCTACAATGAGCAGTTCTTC. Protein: CASSHRTSGRLPSSYNEQFF.

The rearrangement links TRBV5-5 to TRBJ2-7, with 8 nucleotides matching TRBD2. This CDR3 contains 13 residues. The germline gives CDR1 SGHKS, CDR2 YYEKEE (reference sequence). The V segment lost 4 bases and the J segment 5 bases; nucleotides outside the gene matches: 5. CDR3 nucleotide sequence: TGTGCCAGCAGCCGGGAGGGTCCCCACGAGCAGTACGTC. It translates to CASSREGPHEQYV.

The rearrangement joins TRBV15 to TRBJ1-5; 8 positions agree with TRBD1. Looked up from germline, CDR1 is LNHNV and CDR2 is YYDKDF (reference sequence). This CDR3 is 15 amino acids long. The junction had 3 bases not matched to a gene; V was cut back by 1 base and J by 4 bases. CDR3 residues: CATSRVGTGNQPQHF. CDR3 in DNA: TGTGCCACCAGCAGAGTAGGGACAGGAAATCAGCCCCAGCATTTT.

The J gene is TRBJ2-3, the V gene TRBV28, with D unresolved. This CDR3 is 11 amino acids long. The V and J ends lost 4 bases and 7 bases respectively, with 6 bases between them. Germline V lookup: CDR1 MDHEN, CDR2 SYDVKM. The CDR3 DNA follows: TGTGCCAGCAGTTCGTCTAATACGCAGTATTTT. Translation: CASSSSNTQYF.

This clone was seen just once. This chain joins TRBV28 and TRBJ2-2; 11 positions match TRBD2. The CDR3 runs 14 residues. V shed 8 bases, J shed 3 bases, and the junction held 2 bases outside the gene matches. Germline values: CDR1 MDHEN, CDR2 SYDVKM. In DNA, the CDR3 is TGTGCCAGCCTACTAGCGGGGGACACCGGGGAGCTGTTTTTT. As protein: CASLLAGDTGELFF.

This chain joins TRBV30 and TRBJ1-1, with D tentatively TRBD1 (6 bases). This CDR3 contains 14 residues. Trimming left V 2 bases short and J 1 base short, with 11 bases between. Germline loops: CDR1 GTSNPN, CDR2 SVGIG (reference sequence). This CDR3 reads CAWSWEDRNTEAFF. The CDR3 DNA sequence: TGTGCCTGGAGTTGGGAGGACAGGAACACTGAAGCTTTCTTT.

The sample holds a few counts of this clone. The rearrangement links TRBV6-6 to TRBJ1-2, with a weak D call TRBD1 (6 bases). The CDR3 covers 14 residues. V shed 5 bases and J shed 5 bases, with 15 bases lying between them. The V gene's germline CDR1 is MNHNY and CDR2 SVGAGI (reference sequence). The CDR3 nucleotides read TGTGCCAGCAGTGGTCTCCGGGACACTTATGGCTACACCTTC. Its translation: CASSGLRDTYGYTF.

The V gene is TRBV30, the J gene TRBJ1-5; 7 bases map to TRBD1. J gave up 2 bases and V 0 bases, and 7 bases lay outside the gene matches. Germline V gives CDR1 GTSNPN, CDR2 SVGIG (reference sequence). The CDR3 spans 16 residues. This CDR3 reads CAWSVQGRGGNQPQHF. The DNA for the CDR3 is TGTGCCTGGAGTGTACAGGGGAGGGGTGGCAATCAGCCCCAGCATTTT.

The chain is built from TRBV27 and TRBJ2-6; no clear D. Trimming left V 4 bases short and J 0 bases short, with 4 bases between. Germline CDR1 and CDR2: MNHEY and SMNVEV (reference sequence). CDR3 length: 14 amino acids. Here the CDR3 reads CASSWRSGANVLTF. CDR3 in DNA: TGTGCCAGCAGTTGGCGCTCTGGGGCCAACGTCCTGACTTTC.

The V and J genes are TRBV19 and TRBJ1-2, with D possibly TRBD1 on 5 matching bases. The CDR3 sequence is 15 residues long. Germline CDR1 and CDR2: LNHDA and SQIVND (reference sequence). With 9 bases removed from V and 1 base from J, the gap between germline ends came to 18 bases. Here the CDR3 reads CASTKATGVNYGYTF. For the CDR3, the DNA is TGTGCCAGCACGAAAGCTACGGGGGTTAACTATGGCTACACCTTC.

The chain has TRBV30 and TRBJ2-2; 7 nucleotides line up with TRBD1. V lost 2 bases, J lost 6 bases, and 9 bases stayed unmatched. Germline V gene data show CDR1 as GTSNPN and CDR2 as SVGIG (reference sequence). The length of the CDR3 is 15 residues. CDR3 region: CAWSHWTGPSGELFF. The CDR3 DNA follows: TGTGCCTGGAGTCACTGGACAGGCCCATCCGGGGAGCTGTTTTTT.

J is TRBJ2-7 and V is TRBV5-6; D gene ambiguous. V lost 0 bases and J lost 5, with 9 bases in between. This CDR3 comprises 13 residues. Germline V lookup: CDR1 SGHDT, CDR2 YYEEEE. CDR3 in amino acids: CASSLADGHEQYV. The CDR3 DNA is TGTGCCAGCAGCTTGGCCGATGGCCACGAGCAGTACGTC.

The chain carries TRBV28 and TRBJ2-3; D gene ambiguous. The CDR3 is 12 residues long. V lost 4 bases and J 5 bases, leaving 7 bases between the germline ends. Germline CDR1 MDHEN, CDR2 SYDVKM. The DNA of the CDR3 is TGTGCCAGCAGTTCCATCAGAGATACGCAGTATTTT. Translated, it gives CASSSIRDTQYF.

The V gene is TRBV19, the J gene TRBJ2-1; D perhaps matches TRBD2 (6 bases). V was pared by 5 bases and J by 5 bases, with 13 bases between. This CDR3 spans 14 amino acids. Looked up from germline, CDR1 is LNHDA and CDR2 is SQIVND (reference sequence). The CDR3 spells CASSSSAPNNEQFF. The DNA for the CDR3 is TGTGCCAGTAGTTCTAGCGCTCCGAACAATGAGCAGTTCTTC.